This T cell receptor (beta chain) came from a study of cytomegalovirus exposure and HLA in healthy donors. Study context: There were 75 million to 95 million unique TCRs (from HLA-typed donors) in an early data release. Study results and caveats: Roughly even sequencing depth across donors was the assumption behind the presence/absence analyses. No immune exposure information besides CMV serostatus was available.

PCR was performed using 60 Vbeta and 13 Jbeta primers. Clones were read by immunoSEQ multiplex PCR, and TCRdb kept only the in-frame ones, dropping some. Of roughly 130,000 clones in the sample, around 79% were seen once. Concerning this clone itself: As yet, its antigen is unknown.

CDR3 length: 15 amino acids. Germline V CDR1 and CDR2: MGHDK, SYGVNS. J was trimmed by 6 bases and V by 3 bases; bases with no gene match: 5. The genes are TRBV25-1 and TRBJ2-2; 9 bases map to TRBD1. The receptor was isolated from a female donor in good health and CMV-seronegative. Sequencing was carried out using PBMCs. CDR3 residues: CASSDHRGLSGELFF. CDR3 nucleotides: TGTGCCAGCAGTGACCACAGGGGGCTATCCGGGGAGCTGTTTTTT.